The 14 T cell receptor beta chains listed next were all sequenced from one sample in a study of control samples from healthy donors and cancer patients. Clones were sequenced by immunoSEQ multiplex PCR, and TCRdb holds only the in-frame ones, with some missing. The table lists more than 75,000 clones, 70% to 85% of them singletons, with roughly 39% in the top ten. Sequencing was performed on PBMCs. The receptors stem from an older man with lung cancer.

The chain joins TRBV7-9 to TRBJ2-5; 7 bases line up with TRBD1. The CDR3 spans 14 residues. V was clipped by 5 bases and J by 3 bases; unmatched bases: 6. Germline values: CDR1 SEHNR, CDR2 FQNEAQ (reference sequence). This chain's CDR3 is CASSLGTVKETQYF. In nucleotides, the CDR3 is TGTGCCAGCAGCCTAGGGACAGTTAAAGAGACCCAGTACTTC.

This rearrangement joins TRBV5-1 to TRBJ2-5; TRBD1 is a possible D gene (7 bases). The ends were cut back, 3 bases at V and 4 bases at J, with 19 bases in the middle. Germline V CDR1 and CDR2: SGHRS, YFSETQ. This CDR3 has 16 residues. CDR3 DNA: TGCGCCAGCAGCTGGAGGGGAACAGGGGAAGGAGAGACCCAGTACTTC. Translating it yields CASSWRGTGEGETQYF.

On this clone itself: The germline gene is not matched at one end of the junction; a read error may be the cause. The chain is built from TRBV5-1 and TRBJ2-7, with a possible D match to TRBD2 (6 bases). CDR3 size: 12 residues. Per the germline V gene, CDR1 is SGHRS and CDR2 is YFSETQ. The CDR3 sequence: CASREGSYKQYF. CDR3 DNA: TGCGCCAGCAGGGAGGGTTCCTACAAGCAGTACTTC.

The CDR3 bases are TGTGCCAGCAGCTTAAGCGGGGGGGCAGATACGCAGTATTTT. It translates to CASSLSGGADTQYF. The rearrangement uses TRBV7-7 and TRBJ2-3; TRBD2 aligns across 10 bases. This CDR3 spans 14 amino acids. Germline values: CDR1 SSHAT, CDR2 FNYEAQ (reference sequence). V lost 2 bases to trimming and J lost 4 bases; unmatched junction nucleotides: 0. The whole variable domain, filled in from reference TRBV7-7 and TRBJ2-3, reads GAGVSQSPRYKVTKRGQDVTLRCDPISSHATLYWYQQALGQGPEFLTYFNYEAQPDKSGLPSDRFSAERPEGSISTLTIQRTEQRDSAMYRCASSLSGGADTQYFGPGTRLTVL.

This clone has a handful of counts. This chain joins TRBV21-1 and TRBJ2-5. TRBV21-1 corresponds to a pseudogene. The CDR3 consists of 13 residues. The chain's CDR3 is CASSKPPEETQYF. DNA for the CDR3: TGTGCCAGCAGCAAACCGCCCGAAGAGACCCAGTACTTC.

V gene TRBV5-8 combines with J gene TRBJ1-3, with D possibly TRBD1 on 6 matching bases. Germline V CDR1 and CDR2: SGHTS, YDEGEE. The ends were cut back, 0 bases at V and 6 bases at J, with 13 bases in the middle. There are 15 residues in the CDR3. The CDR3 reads CASSLAAGDSNTIYF. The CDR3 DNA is TGTGCCAGCAGCTTGGCCGCAGGGGATTCAAACACCATATATTTT.

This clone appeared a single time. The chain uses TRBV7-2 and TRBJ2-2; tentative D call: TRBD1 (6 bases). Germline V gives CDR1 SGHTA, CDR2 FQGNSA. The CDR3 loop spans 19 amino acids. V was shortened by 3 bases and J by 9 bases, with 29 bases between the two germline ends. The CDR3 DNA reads TGTGCCAGCAGCTTGTCATTCGGGCAGGGGCCGGCGGTGTTGAGGGAGCTGTTTTTT. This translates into CASSLSFGQGPAVLRELFF.

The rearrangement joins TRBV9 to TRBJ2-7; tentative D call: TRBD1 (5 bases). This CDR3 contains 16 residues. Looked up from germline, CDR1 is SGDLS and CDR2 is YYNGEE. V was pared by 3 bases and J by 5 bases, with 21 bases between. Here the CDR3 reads CASSGRKGAMVNEQYF. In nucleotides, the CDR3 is TGTGCCAGCAGCGGTAGAAAAGGGGCAATGGTTAACGAGCAGTACTTC. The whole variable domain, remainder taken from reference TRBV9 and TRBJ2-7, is DSGVTQTPKHLITATGQRVTLRCSPRSGDLSVYWYQQSLDQGLQFLIQYYNGEERAKGNILERFSAQQFPDLHSELNLSSLELGDSALYFCASSGRKGAMVNEQYFGPGTRLTVT.

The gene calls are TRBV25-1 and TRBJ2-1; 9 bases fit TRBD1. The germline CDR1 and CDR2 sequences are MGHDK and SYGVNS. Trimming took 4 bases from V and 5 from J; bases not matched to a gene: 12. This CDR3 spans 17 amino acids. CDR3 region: CASSVPTTGGVNNEQFF. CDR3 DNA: TGTGCCAGCAGTGTTCCCACGACAGGGGGTGTCAACAATGAGCAGTTCTTC.

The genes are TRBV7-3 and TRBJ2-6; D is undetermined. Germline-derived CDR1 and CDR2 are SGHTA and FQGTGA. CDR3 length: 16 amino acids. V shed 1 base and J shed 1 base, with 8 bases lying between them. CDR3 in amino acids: CASSLKTGSGANVLTF. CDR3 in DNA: TGTGCCAGCAGCTTAAAGACTGGTTCTGGGGCCAACGTCCTGACTTTC. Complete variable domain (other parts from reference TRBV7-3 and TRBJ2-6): GAGVSQTPSNKVTEKGKYVELRCDPISGHTALYWYRQSLGQGPEFLIYFQGTGAADDSGLPNDRFFAVRPEGSVSTLKIQRTERGDSAVYLCASSLKTGSGANVLTFGAGSRLTVL.

This CDR3 is CASRGGLNYGYTF. In DNA, the CDR3 is TGTGCCAGCAGAGGAGGGCTTAACTATGGCTACACCTTC. The rearrangement links TRBV9 to TRBJ1-2; D gene unclear. V was pared by 5 bases and J by 1 base, with 9 bases between. Germline V lookup: CDR1 SGDLS, CDR2 YYNGEE. The length of the CDR3 is 13 residues.

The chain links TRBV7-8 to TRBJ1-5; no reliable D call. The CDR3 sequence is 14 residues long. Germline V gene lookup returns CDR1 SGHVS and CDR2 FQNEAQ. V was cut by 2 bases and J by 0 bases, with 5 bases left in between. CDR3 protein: CASSLQFSNQPQHF. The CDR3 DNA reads TGTGCCAGCAGCTTACAGTTTAGCAATCAGCCCCAGCATTTT.

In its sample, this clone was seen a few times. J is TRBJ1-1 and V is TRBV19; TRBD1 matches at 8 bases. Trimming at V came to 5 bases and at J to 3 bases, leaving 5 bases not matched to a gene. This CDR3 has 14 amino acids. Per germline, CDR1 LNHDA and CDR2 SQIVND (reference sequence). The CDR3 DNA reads TGTGCCAGTAGTTTCGACAGGGGTGACACTGAAGCTTTCTTT. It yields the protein CASSFDRGDTEAFF.

DNA for the CDR3: TGCGCCAGCCGACCGAAAGGGGGGGGCACATCCTACGAGCAGTACTTC. Its protein is CASRPKGGGTSYEQYF. The gene calls are TRBV4-1 and TRBJ2-7, with a possible D match to TRBD2 (7 bases). The germline gives CDR1 MGHRA, CDR2 YSYEKL. The V gene lost 8 bases and the J gene lost 1 base, with 21 bases spanning the gap. This CDR3 contains 16 residues.